A selection of T cell receptor beta chains follows, all from one sample in a study of blood T cell repertoires in COVID-19. The data were produced by immunoSEQ multiplex PCR, yet TCRdb's version contains in-frame clones alone and is incomplete. The sample records over 350,000 clones, approximately 90% being singletons. Specimen: PBMCs or T cells enriched from blood (not recorded which). These receptors all stem from a young woman who had recovered from COVID-19. The CDR3 runs from the conserved cysteine through the conserved F or W. A D gene is named only where the DNA matches it firmly. Not all rows give a size; the values are once, few, many and, for expanded clones, a class.

J gene,V gene,clone size,D gene,CDR3 DNA,CDR3 protein
TRBJ2-3,TRBV19,once,TRBD1,TGTGCCAGTAGTATCTCGGGACAGGGGGCCCCCACAGATACGCAGTATTTT,CASSISGQGAPTDTQYF
TRBJ2-3,TRBV7-9,NA,TRBD2,TGTGCCAGCAGCTCCTCTGCCTACCGGACTAGCGGGGGGGCAGATACGCAGTATTTT,CASSSSAYRTSGGADTQYF
TRBJ1-2,TRBV7-6,NA,TRBD1,TGTGCCAGCAGCTCATCCGGGACAGGGGGAATATACTATGGCTACACCTTC,CASSSSGTGGIYYGYTF
TRBJ1-1,TRBV7-2,NA,TRBD1,TGTGCCAGCAGCTCCTGGACAGGGTTAAACACTGAAGCTTTCTTT,CASSSWTGLNTEAFF
TRBJ1-5,TRBV19,NA,NA,TGTGCCAGTAGTCTTTTTAATCAGCCCCAGCATTTT,CASSLFNQPQHF
TRBJ2-5,TRBV18,once,TRBD1,TGTGCCAGCTCACCACAGGGGGCTGTACGAGAGACCCAGTACTTC,CASSPQGAVRETQYF
TRBJ1-1,TRBV27,NA,TRBD1,TGTGCCAGCAGTTCCTTGGGGCAGGGGGCGCCCACTGAAGCTTTCTTT,CASSSLGQGAPTEAFF
TRBJ2-3,TRBV9,NA,NA,TGTGCCAGCAACCGCGGGGGCTACACAGATACGCAGTATTTT,CASNRGGYTDTQYF
TRBJ1-1,TRBV27,NA,TRBD1,TGTGCCAGCAGTTTTTCGACAGGGCTGAACACTGAAGCTTTCTTT,CASSFSTGLNTEAFF
TRBJ2-2,TRBV6-5,NA,NA,TGTGCCAGCAGTTGGACACCGAACACCGGGGAGCTGTTTTTT,CASSWTPNTGELFF
TRBJ1-2,TRBV19,NA,NA,TGTGCCAGTAGTTCGCTCAGGAAGACATATGGCTACACCTTC,CASSSLRKTYGYTF
TRBJ2-5,TRBV4-1,NA,TRBD2,TGCGCCAGCAGCCAAGGCCATCCGGGGGGATTCGTAGAGACCCAGTACTTC,CASSQGHPGGFVETQYF
TRBJ1-6,TRBV5-1,NA,TRBD1,TGCGCCAGCAGCCCCAGGACAGGATCGGATTCACCCCTCCACTTT,CASSPRTGSDSPLHF
TRBJ2-3,TRBV7-9,NA,NA,TGTGCCAGCAGCGAGGGGGGGACCGTTATGAACACAGATACGCAGTATTTT,CASSEGGTVMNTDTQYF
TRBJ2-7,TRBV10-1,few,NA,TGCGCCAGCAGTGAGTCGGGCGATAACGTCGCCTACGAGCAGTACTTC,CASSESGDNVAYEQYF
TRBJ2-5,TRBV4-1,NA,TRBD2,TGCGCCAGCAGCCCCTCGACTAGCGGGGGGGAAGAGACCCAGTACTTC,CASSPSTSGGEETQYF
TRBJ1-5,TRBV7-2,NA,NA,TGTGCCAGCAGCTTTGGCCCTCATAGCAATCAGCCCCAGCATTTT,CASSFGPHSNQPQHF
TRBJ2-2,TRBV2,NA,NA,TGTGCCAGCAGTTTAAGGGGCACCGGGGAGCTGTTTTTT,CASSLRGTGELFF
TRBJ1-4,TRBV11-2,NA,NA,TGTGCCAGCAGCTTTGGGGGACTAACTAATGAAAAACTGTTTTTT,CASSFGGLTNEKLFF
TRBJ2-3,TRBV6-2/TRBV6-3,NA,TRBD2,TGTGCCAGCAGTTACTCGGGATCGATAGCGGGGGCTAAAGATACGCAGTATTTT,CASSYSGSIAGAKDTQYF
TRBJ1-5,TRBV7-3,NA,NA,TGTGCCAGCAGCTATTTTCAGGGTTTGGGCAATCAGCCCCAGCATTTT,CASSYFQGLGNQPQHF
TRBJ2-3,TRBV9,once,TRBD2,TGTGCCAGCAGCGTGGTCGGCGGGGGAAACACAGATACGCAGTATTTT,CASSVVGGGNTDTQYF
TRBJ1-4,TRBV30,once,NA,TGTGCCTACTCGAATGGGGCGGCTGAAAAACTGTTTTTT,CAYSNGAAEKLFF
TRBJ2-7,TRBV11-3,NA,NA,TGTGCCAGCAGCTTAGGGTCACTAGAGGACGAGCAGTACTTC,CASSLGSLEDEQYF
TRBJ1-6,TRBV6-5,NA,TRBD1,TGTGCCACCCGGAGACAGGGGAATTCACCCCTCCACTTT,CATRRQGNSPLHF
TRBJ2-3,TRBV7-3,NA,TRBD2,TGTGCCAGCAGCGCCTCGCCTAGCGGGGAGGATACGCAGTATTTT,CASSASPSGEDTQYF